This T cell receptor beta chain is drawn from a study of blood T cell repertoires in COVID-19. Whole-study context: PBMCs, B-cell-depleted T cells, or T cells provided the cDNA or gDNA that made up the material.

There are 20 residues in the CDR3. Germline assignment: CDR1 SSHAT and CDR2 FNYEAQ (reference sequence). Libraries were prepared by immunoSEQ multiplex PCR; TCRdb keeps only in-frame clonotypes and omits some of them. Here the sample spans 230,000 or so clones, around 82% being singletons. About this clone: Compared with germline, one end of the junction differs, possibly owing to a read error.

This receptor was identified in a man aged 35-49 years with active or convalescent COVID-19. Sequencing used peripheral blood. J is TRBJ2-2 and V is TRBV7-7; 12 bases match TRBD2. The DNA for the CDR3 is TGTGCTAGCAGCTTAGTGCTAGCGGGAGGGTCAATAACTAACACCGGGGAGCTGTTTTTT. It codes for CASSLVLAGGSITNTGELFF.